The entry below gives a single T cell receptor beta chain sequence along with its context. In terms of age and location, participants ranged from about 18 to 90 years and lived in around 22 US areas. The study assigned cohorts using participant-reported clinical history. Trimming left V 10 bases short and J 5 bases short, with 11 bases between. This CDR3 spans 11 amino acids. Germline V gene sequence: CDR1 LGHDT, CDR2 YNNKEL (reference sequence). Only in-frame clones appear in the TCRdb table, and some are missing; sequencing was by immunoSEQ multiplex PCR. The sample records hundreds of thousands of clones, 87% being singletons. These data originate in a study of blood T cell repertoires in COVID-19.

The source is a young woman who had recovered from COVID-19. The chain combines TRBV3-1 (or the pseudogene TRBV3-2) with TRBJ2-5; D not resolved. Sequencing was carried out using PBMCs or T cells enriched from blood (not recorded which). The CDR3 loop is CATPPGETQYF. In DNA, the CDR3 is TGTGCCACCCCGCCCGGGGAGACCCAGTACTTC.